The subject of this entry is one T cell receptor beta chain. Antigen specificity is unknown. The data derive from a study of T cells expressing NK-cell markers. The overall study: Obtained from sorted CD3+CD56+NKG2C+, CD3+CD56+NKG2C- and CD3+CD56-NKG2C+ T cells were the TCR beta repertoires. Study-level findings and limits: In several donors, dominant CD3+CD56+NKG2C+ clonotypes ranked among the top 10 CD8+ clonotypes.

Germline V gene sequence: CDR1 DFQATT, CDR2 SNEGSKA (reference sequence). The CDR3 has 14 amino acids. cDNA encoding TCR beta was synthesized via 5'RACE template switching incorporating UMIs. TCRdb re-called the 5' RACE reads; every CDR3 protein appears as one record, without DNA. The specimen's table records roughly 160,000 distinct CDR3 sequences. This receptor was obtained from a woman aged 18-70 years in good health. The sample consisted of blood T cells: a sorted CD56 or NKG2C T cell subset, CD4+ or CD8+ T cells, or bulk PBMC T cells (not recorded which). This chain links TRBV20-1 with TRBJ1-5. Here the CDR3 reads CSAREAAYNQPQHF.